This TCR beta chain was sequenced for a study of shared clonotypes between healthy human individuals. Study-wide context: CD4 naive and memory got three plates each, CD8 naive two, CD8 memory one.

The repertoire was sequenced with immunoSEQ multiplex PCR; TCRdb's copy has only in-frame clones and lacks some. The data hold over a million clones, with 95% to 97% observed a single time. V was trimmed by 2 bases and J by 5 bases, leaving 9 bases between them. CDR1 is KGHSH, CDR2 LQKENI, per germline. The CDR3 is 13 amino acids. The receptor comes from a man aged 25 to 45 in good health. Material for sequencing was naive CD4+ T cells sorted from blood. As for subset: CD45RA+ positively selected. This chain connects TRBV18 to TRBJ1-1; D possibly corresponds to TRBD1 (5 bases). CDR3 region: CASSPVGATEAFF. CDR3 DNA: TGTGCCAGCTCACCAGTTGGGGCGACTGAAGCTTTCTTT.